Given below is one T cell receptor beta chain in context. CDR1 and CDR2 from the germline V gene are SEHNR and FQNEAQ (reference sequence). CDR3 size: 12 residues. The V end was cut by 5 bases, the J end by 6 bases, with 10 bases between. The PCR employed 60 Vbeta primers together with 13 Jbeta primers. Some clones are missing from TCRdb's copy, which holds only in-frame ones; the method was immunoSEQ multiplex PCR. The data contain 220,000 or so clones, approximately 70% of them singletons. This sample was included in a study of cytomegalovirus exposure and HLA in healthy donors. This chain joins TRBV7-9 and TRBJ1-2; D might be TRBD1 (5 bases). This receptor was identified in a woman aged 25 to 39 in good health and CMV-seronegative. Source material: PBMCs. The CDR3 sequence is CASSAGANGYTF. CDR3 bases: TGTGCCAGCAGCGCTGGGGCCAATGGCTACACCTTC. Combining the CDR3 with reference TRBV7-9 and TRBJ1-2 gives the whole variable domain DTGVSQNPRHKITKRGQNVTFRCDPISEHNRLYWYRQTLGQGPEFLTYFQNEAQLEKSRLLSDRFSAERPKGSFSTLEIQRTEQGDSAMYLCASSAGANGYTFGSGTRLTVV.